This TCR beta chain came from a study of vaccination and CD4 T cells after COVID-19. Study background: In the convalescent cohort, there were six males and four females, two of them Hispanic.

Only a few counts were recorded for this clonotype. Its antigen is undetermined. Sequence data for DNA of cultured CD4+ T cells were generated by the Oncomine TCR Beta short-read assay. TCRdb re-called the PCR reads through MiXCR, storing one row per CDR3 protein. The sample lists approximately 10,000 distinct CDR3 sequences, around 50% occurring once. This CDR3 is 14 amino acids long. The V end lost 9 bases, the J end lost 5 bases, and 18 bases lay between the germline ends. The germline CDR1 and CDR2 sequences are KGHDR and SFDVKD. Treatment noted: roughly 10-day PBMC culture with coronavirus spike peptide pools or control peptides (ViraFEST assay).

The V call is TRBV24-1, the J call TRBJ1-1, with D perhaps TRBD1 (6 bases). The clonotype was recovered from a human donor who had recovered from COVID-19. Source material: CD4+ T cells from blood, cultured in vitro. CDR3 loop: CATAEGGEDTEAFF. The DNA of the CDR3 is TGTGCCACCGCCGAGGGGGGTGAGGATACTGAAGCTTTCTTT.